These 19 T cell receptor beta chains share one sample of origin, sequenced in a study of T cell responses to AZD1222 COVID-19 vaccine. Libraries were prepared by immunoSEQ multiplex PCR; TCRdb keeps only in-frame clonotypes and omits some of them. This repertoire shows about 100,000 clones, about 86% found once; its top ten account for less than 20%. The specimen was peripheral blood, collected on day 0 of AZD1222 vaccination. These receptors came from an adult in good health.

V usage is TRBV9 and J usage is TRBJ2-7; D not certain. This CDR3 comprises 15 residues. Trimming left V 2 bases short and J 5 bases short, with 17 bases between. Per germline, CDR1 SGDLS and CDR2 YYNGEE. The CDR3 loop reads CASSVNSQVGNEQYF. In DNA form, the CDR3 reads TGTGCCAGCAGCGTCAATTCCCAGGTTGGGAACGAGCAGTACTTC.

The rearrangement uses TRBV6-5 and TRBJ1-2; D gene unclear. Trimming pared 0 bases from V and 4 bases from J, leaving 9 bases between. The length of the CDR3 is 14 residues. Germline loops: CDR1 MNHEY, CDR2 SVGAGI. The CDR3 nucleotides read TGTGCCAGCAGTTACTCGCCTGAACTCTATGGCTACACCTTC. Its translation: CASSYSPELYGYTF.

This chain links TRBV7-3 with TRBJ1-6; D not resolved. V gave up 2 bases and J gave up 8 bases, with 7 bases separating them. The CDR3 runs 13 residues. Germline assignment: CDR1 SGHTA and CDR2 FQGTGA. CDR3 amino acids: CASSLLRDSPLHF. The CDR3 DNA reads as TGTGCCAGCAGCTTACTCCGGGATTCACCCCTCCACTTT.

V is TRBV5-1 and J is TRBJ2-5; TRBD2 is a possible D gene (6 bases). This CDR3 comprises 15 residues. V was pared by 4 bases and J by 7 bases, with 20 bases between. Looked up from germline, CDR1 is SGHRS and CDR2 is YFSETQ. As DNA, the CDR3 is TGCGCCAGCAGCCCACATAGCCTCCGGGGGTTGACCCAGTACTTC. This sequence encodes CASSPHSLRGLTQYF. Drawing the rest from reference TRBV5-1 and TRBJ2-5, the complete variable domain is KAGVTQTPRYLIKTRGQQVTLSCSPISGHRSVSWYQQTPGQGLQFLFEYFSETQRNKGNFPGRFSGRQFSNSRSEMNVSTLELGDSALYLCASSPHSLRGLTQYFGPGTRLLVL.

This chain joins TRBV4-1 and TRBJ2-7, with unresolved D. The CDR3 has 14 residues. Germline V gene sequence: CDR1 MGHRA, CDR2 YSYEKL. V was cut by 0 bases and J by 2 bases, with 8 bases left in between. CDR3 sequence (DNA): TGCGCCAGCAGCCAAGAAGGCACTACCTACGAGCAGTACTTC. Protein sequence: CASSQEGTTYEQYF.

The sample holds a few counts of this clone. CDR3 bases: TGTGCCAGCAGTCCCCCCCGTTTCACTGAAGCTTTCTTT. It encodes CASSPPRFTEAFF. The chain has TRBV28 and TRBJ1-1; D gene uncertain. This CDR3 is built from 13 residues. Germline V gives CDR1 MDHEN, CDR2 SYDVKM. V gave up 5 bases and J gave up 4 bases, with 11 bases separating them.

The CDR3 here is CASSMGLGNNEQFF. The CDR3 coding sequence is TGTGCCAGTAGTATGGGATTAGGGAACAATGAGCAGTTCTTC. The genes are TRBV19 and TRBJ2-1; D gene ambiguous. From germline, CDR1 is LNHDA and CDR2 SQIVND (reference sequence). The CDR3 spans 14 residues. Trimming stripped 3 bases from V and 5 bases from J, with 11 bases between.

The CDR3 DNA reads as TGCGCCAGCAGCCAAGGGCAGGGACCTCAGGTGGCGACCCAGTACTTC. This sequence encodes CASSQGQGPQVATQYF. This chain joins TRBV4-1 and TRBJ2-5; tentatively, D is TRBD1 or TRBD2 (5 bases each). This CDR3 region has 16 residues. Trimming left V 1 base short and J 7 bases short, with 19 bases between. From germline, CDR1 is MGHRA and CDR2 YSYEKL.

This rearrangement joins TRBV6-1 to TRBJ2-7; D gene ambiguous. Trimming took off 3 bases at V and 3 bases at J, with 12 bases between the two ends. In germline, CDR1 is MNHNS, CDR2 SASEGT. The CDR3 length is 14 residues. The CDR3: CASSDPPLLYEQYF. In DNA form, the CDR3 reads TGTGCCAGCAGTGACCCCCCACTCCTCTACGAGCAGTACTTC.

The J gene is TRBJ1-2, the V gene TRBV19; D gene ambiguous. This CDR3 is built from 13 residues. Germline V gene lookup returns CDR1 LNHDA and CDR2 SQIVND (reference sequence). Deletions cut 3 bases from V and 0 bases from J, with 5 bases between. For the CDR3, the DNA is TGTGCCAGTAGTATTTCGGCTAACTATGGCTACACCTTC. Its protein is CASSISANYGYTF.

CDR3 coding DNA: TGTGCCAGTAGTATTCAGGCCGGGTCGACCACAGATACGCAGTATTTT. It encodes CASSIQAGSTTDTQYF. V gene TRBV19 combines with J gene TRBJ2-3; no firm D call. There are 16 residues in the CDR3. Per the germline V gene, CDR1 is LNHDA and CDR2 is SQIVND (reference sequence). V was pared by 3 bases and J by 2 bases, with 15 bases between.

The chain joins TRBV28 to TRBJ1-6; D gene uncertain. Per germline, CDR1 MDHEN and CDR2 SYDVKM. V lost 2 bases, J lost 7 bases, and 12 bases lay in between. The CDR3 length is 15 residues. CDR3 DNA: TGTGCCAGCAGTTTAACCTTAAAAAAGAATTCACCCCTCCACTTT. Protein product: CASSLTLKKNSPLHF.

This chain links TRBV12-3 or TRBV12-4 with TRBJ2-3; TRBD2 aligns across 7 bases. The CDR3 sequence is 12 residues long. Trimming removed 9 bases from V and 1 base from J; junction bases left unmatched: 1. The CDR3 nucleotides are TGTGCCAGTGCGGGGGGCACAGATACGCAGTATTTT. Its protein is CASAGGTDTQYF.

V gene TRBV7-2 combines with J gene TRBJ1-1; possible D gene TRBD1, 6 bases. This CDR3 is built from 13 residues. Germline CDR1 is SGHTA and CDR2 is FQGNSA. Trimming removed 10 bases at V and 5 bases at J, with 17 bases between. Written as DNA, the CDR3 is TGTGCCACCACTCGGGGGGGCGGAACTGAAGCTTTCTTT. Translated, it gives CATTRGGGTEAFF.

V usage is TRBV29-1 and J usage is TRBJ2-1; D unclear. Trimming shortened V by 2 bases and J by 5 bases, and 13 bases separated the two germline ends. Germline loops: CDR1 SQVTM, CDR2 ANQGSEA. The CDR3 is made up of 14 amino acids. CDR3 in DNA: TGCAGCGTTGAACGGCCCCTAAGGCACAATGAGCAGTTCTTC. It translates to CSVERPLRHNEQFF.

CDR3 protein: CASSPRDFSYEQYF. CDR3 nucleotide sequence: TGTGCCAGCAGCCCGAGGGACTTTTCCTACGAGCAGTACTTC. The chain uses TRBV3-1 (or the pseudogene TRBV3-2) and TRBJ2-7; D is possibly TRBD2 (6 bases). V was cut by 4 bases and J by 1 base, with 11 bases left in between. CDR3 size: 14 residues. The germline CDR1 and CDR2 sequences are LGHDT and YNNKEL (reference sequence).

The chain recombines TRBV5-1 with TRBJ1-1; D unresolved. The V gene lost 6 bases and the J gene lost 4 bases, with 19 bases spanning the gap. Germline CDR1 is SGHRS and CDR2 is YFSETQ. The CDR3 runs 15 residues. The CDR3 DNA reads TGCGCCAGCACCTCCTGGGGAGTCTCCGGCACTGAAGCTTTCTTT. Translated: CASTSWGVSGTEAFF. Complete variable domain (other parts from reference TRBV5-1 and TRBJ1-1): KAGVTQTPRYLIKTRGQQVTLSCSPISGHRSVSWYQQTPGQGLQFLFEYFSETQRNKGNFPGRFSGRQFSNSRSEMNVSTLELGDSALYLCASTSWGVSGTEAFFGQGTRLTVV.

The DNA for the CDR3 is TGTGCCAGCAGTTTACGGGGGAGAGAGACCCAGTACTTC. Protein sequence: CASSLRGRETQYF. The gene calls are TRBV27 and TRBJ2-5; D is possibly TRBD2 (6 bases). Looked up from germline, CDR1 is MNHEY and CDR2 is SMNVEV (reference sequence). This CDR3 contains 13 residues. V was shortened by 2 bases and J by 4 bases, with 8 bases between the two germline ends.

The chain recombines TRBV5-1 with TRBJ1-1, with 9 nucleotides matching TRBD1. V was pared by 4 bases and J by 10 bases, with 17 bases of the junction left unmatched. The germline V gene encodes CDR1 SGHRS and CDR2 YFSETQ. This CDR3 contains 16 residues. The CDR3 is CASSGQGTGPTGRAFF. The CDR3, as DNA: TGCGCCAGCAGCGGACAGGGGACAGGGCCTACCGGTAGAGCTTTCTTT.